The 19 T cell receptor beta chains below all came from one sample that was sequenced in a study of OX40 agonist ivuxolimab in advanced cancers. Data came from immunoSEQ multiplex PCR; TCRdb stores just in-frame clones and leaves some out. The sample shows about 28,000 clones, 70% to 85% of them seen only once. This specimen consisted of CD4+ or CD8+ T cells sorted from blood, obtained in a trial of the OX40 agonist ivuxolimab. The receptor source for this set is an adult with an advanced solid tumor such as melanoma, head and neck, liver or kidney cancer.

This clone appeared once. The V and J genes are TRBV9 and TRBJ2-7; D call uncertain. Trimming stripped 3 bases from V and 3 bases from J, with 10 bases between. Germline-derived CDR1 and CDR2 are SGDLS and YYNGEE. CDR3 length equals 13 residues. The CDR3 DNA is TGTGCCAGCAGCGGGGTCTCTAGCTACGAGCAGTACTTC. This translates into CASSGVSSYEQYF.

This chain connects TRBV5-1 to TRBJ1-4; TRBD1 agrees at 8 bases. CDR1 and CDR2 (germline): SGHRS, YFSETQ. J lost 4 bases, V lost 0 bases, and 5 bases had no gene match. This CDR3 has 16 amino acids. The CDR3 sequence is CASSLGVDRGNEKLFF. The CDR3, as DNA: TGCGCCAGCAGCTTGGGTGTTGACAGGGGTAATGAAAAACTGTTTTTT. Using reference TRBV5-1 and TRBJ1-4 for the parts outside the CDR3, the full variable domain is KAGVTQTPRYLIKTRGQQVTLSCSPISGHRSVSWYQQTPGQGLQFLFEYFSETQRNKGNFPGRFSGRQFSNSRSEMNVSTLELGDSALYLCASSLGVDRGNEKLFFGSGTQLSVL.

V usage is TRBV27 and J usage is TRBJ2-7; TRBD2 might be the D (5 bases). Germline V lookup: CDR1 MNHEY, CDR2 SMNVEV (reference sequence). The CDR3 is made up of 17 amino acids. Trimming shortened V by 4 bases and J by 2 bases, and 21 bases separated the two germline ends. For the CDR3, the DNA is TGTGCCAGCAGTTCAACTCCCCGGTTCGGGGTAGCCTACGAGCAGTACTTC. Its translation is CASSSTPRFGVAYEQYF.

The chain carries TRBV9 and TRBJ2-2; D assignment may be TRBD1 or TRBD2 (5 bases each). V was shortened by 7 bases and J by 0 bases, with 19 bases between the two germline ends. Germline V CDR1 and CDR2: SGDLS, YYNGEE. There are 17 residues in the CDR3. Written as DNA, the CDR3 is TGTGCCAGCGGACGGGACGGAAGACGCGCGAACACCGGGGAGCTGTTTTTT. Its translation: CASGRDGRRANTGELFF. Full variable domain (rest looked up from reference TRBV9 and TRBJ2-2): DSGVTQTPKHLITATGQRVTLRCSPRSGDLSVYWYQQSLDQGLQFLIQYYNGEERAKGNILERFSAQQFPDLHSELNLSSLELGDSALYFCASGRDGRRANTGELFFGEGSRLTVL.

The chain combines TRBV14 with TRBJ2-5; 9 positions match TRBD2. The J call may not be correct, given that the DNA end is closer to TRBJ2-7. The germline CDR1 and CDR2 sequences are SGHDN and FVKESK. The length of the CDR3 is 15 residues. Here the CDR3 reads CASRPGLAHSYEQYF. CDR3 in DNA: TGTGCCAGCAGGCCCGGACTAGCGCACTCCTACGAGCAGTACTTC.

Turning to this clone: At one end, the junction sequence differs from germline, possibly due to a read error. The V call is TRBV10-2, the J call TRBJ2-7; D might be TRBD2 (5 bases). The CDR3 has 14 residues. Germline V CDR1 and CDR2: WSHSY, SAAADI. The CDR3 DNA reads TGCGCCAGCAGTGAGTCGGGCGGGTTCTACGAGCAGCACTTC. It codes for CASSESGGFYEQHF.

This clone was seen a handful of times. The chain employs TRBV9 and TRBJ1-4; 9 bases line up with TRBD1. The V segment lost 4 bases and the J segment 1 base; nucleotides outside the gene matches: 2. The CDR3 contains 15 residues. Germline V lookup: CDR1 SGDLS, CDR2 YYNGEE. The CDR3 DNA sequence: TGTGCCAGCAGCAAGACAGGGGGAACTAATGAAAAACTGTTTTTT. This encodes CASSKTGGTNEKLFF.

Only a few counts were recorded for this clone. CDR3 amino acids: CASRVDRNNSPLHF. CDR3 sequence (DNA): TGTGCCAGCAGGGTCGACAGGAATAATTCACCCCTCCACTTT. This chain connects TRBV6-5 to TRBJ1-6; D possibly corresponds to TRBD1 (6 bases). The CDR3 has 14 residues. V was shortened by 6 bases and J by 5 bases, with 11 bases between the two germline ends. Per germline, CDR1 MNHEY and CDR2 SVGAGI.

The genes are TRBV13 and TRBJ2-5; perhaps TRBD1 as D (6 bases). This CDR3 spans 13 amino acids. Germline V gene data show CDR1 as PRHDT and CDR2 as FYEKMQ (reference sequence). V was trimmed by 5 bases and J by 1 base, leaving 8 bases between them. The CDR3 bases are TGTGCCAGCAGCCCGGACAGCCAAGAGACCCAGTACTTC. The encoded protein is CASSPDSQETQYF.

The table lists this clone with a few counts. This rearrangement joins TRBV6-1 to TRBJ1-2; D ambiguous. V gave up 1 base and J gave up 8 bases, with 17 bases separating them. CDR1 and CDR2 from the germline V gene are MNHNS and SASEGT. The CDR3 is 15 residues long. CDR3 protein: CASSEGSEGIGGYTF. The CDR3 DNA reads TGTGCCAGCAGTGAAGGGAGTGAGGGCATCGGCGGCTACACCTTC.

This clone showed up just once. Here the CDR3 DNA reads TGTGCCAGTAGTATAGTCGGGCTCAGCGGGAGCCCTCGAAATGAGCAGTTCTTC. It is translated as CASSIVGLSGSPRNEQFF. The chain is built from TRBV19 and TRBJ2-1, with TRBD2 identical over 8 bases. The CDR3 length is 18 residues. V was pared by 1 base and J by 7 bases, with 15 bases of the junction left unmatched. CDR1 LNHDA and CDR2 SQIVND come from the germline V gene (reference sequence).

The chain links TRBV2 to TRBJ2-2; D remains unclear. The CDR3 extends over 16 amino acids. The V and J ends lost 1 base and 1 base respectively, with 10 bases between them. From germline, CDR1 is SNHLY and CDR2 FYNNEI. This CDR3 is CASSEERLQNTGELFF. CDR3 sequence (DNA): TGTGCCAGCAGTGAAGAGCGCCTCCAGAACACCGGGGAGCTGTTTTTT.

The chain links TRBV15 to TRBJ1-2, with 10 bases identical to TRBD1. Germline assignment: CDR1 LNHNV and CDR2 YYDKDF (reference sequence). Germline trimming cut 7 bases from V and 6 bases from J; bases unmatched to any gene: 5. The CDR3 is 13 residues long. CDR3 in amino acids: CATTSTGGHGYTF. The CDR3 DNA sequence: TGTGCCACCACCTCGACAGGGGGCCATGGCTACACCTTC.

The chain combines TRBV28 with TRBJ2-1, with D possibly matching TRBD1 (5 bases). In germline, CDR1 is MDHEN, CDR2 SYDVKM. The CDR3 contains 12 residues. Deletions cut 4 bases from V and 5 bases from J, with 6 bases between. The CDR3 DNA is TGTGCCAGCAGTTCGACAGACAATGAGCAGTTCTTC. Its protein product is CASSSTDNEQFF.

The genes are TRBV7-8 and TRBJ2-2; weak D call: TRBD1 (5 bases). The CDR3 is made up of 16 amino acids. Germline V lookup: CDR1 SGHVS, CDR2 FQNEAQ. The V and J ends lost 4 bases and 7 bases respectively, with 19 bases between them. CDR3 sequence reads: CASSSTQGWNGGELFF. The CDR3 nucleotides read TGTGCCAGCAGCTCGACCCAGGGATGGAACGGCGGGGAGCTGTTTTTT.

J is TRBJ2-5 and V is TRBV29-1; D possibly matches TRBD1 or TRBD2 (5 bases each). Trimming removed 1 base from V and 7 bases from J, with 10 bases in between. The CDR3 covers 12 residues. Germline V gene data show CDR1 as SQVTM and CDR2 as ANQGSEA. The DNA for the CDR3 is TGCAGCGTTGAAGGGGACGCCGGGACCCAGTACTTC. Translation: CSVEGDAGTQYF. Complete variable domain (other parts from reference TRBV29-1 and TRBJ2-5): SAVISQKPSRDICQRGTSLTIQCQVDSQVTMMFWYRQQPGQSLTLIATANQGSEATYESGFVIDKFPISRPNLTFSTLTVSNMSPEDSSIYLCSVEGDAGTQYFGPGTRLLVL.

This clone rates as large. The chain is built from TRBV28 and TRBJ2-2; D uncertain. CDR1 and CDR2 from the germline V gene are MDHEN and SYDVKM. The CDR3 is 14 residues long. The ends were cut back, 1 base at V and 6 bases at J, with 9 bases in the middle. In nucleotides, the CDR3 is TGTGCCAGCAGTTTATCCAGCGCTGCCGGGGAGCTGTTTTTT. Its translation is CASSLSSAAGELFF.

In this sample, this clone turned up a few times. V and J are TRBV4-2 and TRBJ2-3; possibly TRBD1 or TRBD2 for D (5 bases each). Trimming stripped 4 bases from V and 6 bases from J, with 11 bases between. Germline assignment: CDR1 LGHNA and CDR2 YNFKEQ. The CDR3 covers 13 residues. The DNA for the CDR3 is TGTGCCAGCAGCCCAGAGTGGGGGGATACGCAGTATTTT. This gives the protein CASSPEWGDTQYF.

This clone was picked up a small number of times. The chain combines TRBV28 with TRBJ2-6; D is unresolved. The germline V gene has CDR1 MDHEN and CDR2 SYDVKM. V shed 4 bases and J shed 0 bases, with 13 bases lying between them. CDR3 length: 17 residues. DNA of the CDR3: TGTGCCAGCAGTTACCATAGGCGACCCTCTGGGGCCAACGTCCTGACTTTC. Translated: CASSYHRRPSGANVLTF.